This TCR beta chain was recorded in a study of identical twins. Study-wide results and caveats: A partial confounding effect on zero-insertion analyses could come from invariant MAIT and iNKT cells. A lower insertion count was a feature of abundant cord blood beta clonotypes, with no such feature in memory repertoires. Models underestimated TCR alpha sharing (out-of-frame) in monozygotic twins.

CDR3 length: 16 residues. In germline, CDR1 is LGHDT, CDR2 YNNKEL (reference sequence). Trimming pared 4 bases from V and 6 bases from J, leaving 18 bases between. TCRdb reanalysed the 5' RACE reads using MiXCR and keeps one entry per CDR3 protein. The profile shows around 370,000 distinct CDR3 sequences, roughly 9% of them singletons. Healthy Caucasian donors formed the entire cohort. The sample holds a few counts of this clonotype. Its specificity is not known. This TCR was recovered from a woman between 45 and 65 years old in good health. The specimen sequenced was naive T cells sorted from blood. The J gene is TRBJ2-2, the V gene TRBV3-1; D perhaps matches TRBD2 (6 bases). The CDR3 reads CASSPFRGGAAGELFF. The DNA for the CDR3 is TGTGCCAGCAGCCCGTTCCGGGGAGGTGCTGCCGGGGAGCTGTTTTTT.